The 25 T cell receptor beta chains below come from one sample, sequenced in a study of beta chain features in type 1 diabetes. Investigators reverse transcribed all isolated RNA, so they sequenced expressed TCRB transcripts. Generated by immunoSEQ multiplex PCR, the TCRdb table keeps only in-frame clones and is missing some. This table has approximately 250,000 clones, around an eighth appearing once. Sequences were obtained from naive CD4+ T cells from blood. The origin of the receptors is a woman aged 40 to 50 in good health.

The CDR3 sequence: CAISATASSGNTIYF. The CDR3 nucleotides read TGTGCCATCAGTGCGACTGCCTCCTCTGGAAACACCATATATTTT. The J gene is TRBJ1-3, the V gene TRBV10-3; no clear D gene. V lost 4 bases, J lost 0 bases, and 10 bases lay in between. Germline values: CDR1 ENHRY, CDR2 SYGVKD. The CDR3 covers 15 residues.

This clone was observed a handful of times. The rearrangement uses TRBV19 and TRBJ1-5; D perhaps matches TRBD1 (5 bases). The CDR3 is 13 amino acids. Trimming left V 5 bases short and J 3 bases short, with 8 bases between. The germline CDR1 and CDR2 sequences are LNHDA and SQIVND (reference sequence). The CDR3 sequence is CASSGGINQPQHF. In nucleotides, the CDR3 is TGTGCCAGTAGTGGGGGGATCAATCAGCCCCAGCATTTT.

This clone was detected a few times. V and J are TRBV7-9 and TRBJ1-4; 10 positions match TRBD1. Germline V lookup: CDR1 SEHNR, CDR2 FQNEAQ (reference sequence). This CDR3 is 15 amino acids long. With 4 bases clipped from V and 8 bases from J, the junction kept 7 bases outside the gene matches. The CDR3 bases are TGTGCCAGCAGCTCAGGGACAGGGGTAAACGAAAAACTGTTTTTT. It specifies CASSSGTGVNEKLFF.

This clone was recorded a few times. This rearrangement joins TRBV2 to TRBJ1-2, with a tentative D call TRBD1 (5 bases). Germline V lookup: CDR1 SNHLY, CDR2 FYNNEI. Trimming took off 2 bases at V and 7 bases at J, with 14 bases between the two ends. The CDR3 spans 14 residues. The CDR3 DNA reads TGTGCCAGCAGTGAAATGGCAGGGAACCCTGGCTACACCTTC. As protein: CASSEMAGNPGYTF.

The chain carries TRBV7-8 and TRBJ1-2, with 8 bases lining up with TRBD1. This CDR3 has 14 residues. Germline CDR1 reads SGHVS; CDR2 reads FQNEAQ. V shed 5 bases and J 8 bases; nucleotides not matched to a gene: 10. CDR3 sequence: CASSPPRGLYGYTF. The CDR3 coding sequence is TGTGCCAGCAGCCCCCCCAGGGGGCTCTACGGCTACACCTTC.

The chain recombines TRBV5-4 with TRBJ2-1; 8 bases map to TRBD1. Trimming at V came to 2 bases and at J to 7 bases, leaving 8 bases not matched to a gene. Per germline, CDR1 SGHNT and CDR2 YYREEE (reference sequence). The CDR3 sequence is 15 residues long. CDR3 sequence: CASSFGQGWVNEQFF. The CDR3 coding sequence is TGTGCCAGCAGCTTTGGACAGGGCTGGGTTAATGAGCAGTTCTTC.

As to this clone: The junction differs from germline at one of its ends, possibly a read error. The chain joins TRBV7-9 to TRBJ2-7, with a possible D match to TRBD1 (5 bases). The CDR3 covers 14 residues. CDR1 is SEHNR and CDR2 is FQNEAQ in the germline V gene (reference sequence). The CDR3 nucleotides are TGTGCCAGCAGCCTTCGTGGGGCATCCTCCGAGCAGTACTTC. Encoded protein: CASSLRGASSEQYF. Combining the CDR3 with reference TRBV7-9 and TRBJ2-7 gives the whole variable domain DTGVSQNPRHKITKRGQNVTFRCDPISEHNRLYWYRQTLGQGPEFLTYFQNEAQLEKSRLLSDRFSAERPKGSFSTLEIQRTEQGDSAMYLCASSLRGASSEQYFGPGTRLTVT.

This clone has a handful of counts. The genes are TRBV6-5 and TRBJ2-1, with D possibly TRBD2 on 6 matching bases. This CDR3 spans 12 amino acids. Germline V gene lookup returns CDR1 MNHEY and CDR2 SVGAGI. V gave up 2 bases and J gave up 10 bases, with 9 bases separating them. The CDR3 DNA sequence: TGTGCCAGCAGTTACCAGGGAGGAGAGCAGTTCTTC. Translating gives CASSYQGGEQFF.

The rearrangement uses TRBV7-2 and TRBJ2-3; 16 nucleotides match TRBD2. Germline CDR1 and CDR2: SGHTA and FQGNSA. Trimming removed 5 bases from V and 6 bases from J; junction bases left unmatched: 5. This CDR3 contains 16 residues. The DNA of the CDR3 is TGTGCCAGCAGCCAGGGACTAGCGGGGGGGCGCGATACGCAGTATTTT. Amino acids: CASSQGLAGGRDTQYF. The whole variable domain, remainder taken from reference TRBV7-2 and TRBJ2-3, is GAGVSQSPSNKVTEKGKDVELRCDPISGHTALYWYRQSLGQGLEFLIYFQGNSAPDKSGLPSDRFSAERTGGSVSTLTIQRTQQEDSAVYLCASSQGLAGGRDTQYFGPGTRLTVL.

This clone was detected a few times. The gene calls are TRBV19 and TRBJ2-5, with 9 nucleotides matching TRBD2. The CDR3 consists of 13 residues. Trimming at V came to 9 bases and at J to 5 bases, leaving 7 bases not matched to a gene. Germline V gene lookup returns CDR1 LNHDA and CDR2 SQIVND (reference sequence). CDR3 sequence reads: CASAGGPRETQYF. The DNA of the CDR3 is TGTGCCAGCGCGGGGGGGCCGCGGGAGACCCAGTACTTC.

The chain recombines TRBV11-2 with TRBJ2-4; TRBD1 aligns across 7 bases. The germline gives CDR1 SGHAT, CDR2 FQNNGV. The CDR3 is 14 amino acids. The junction had 10 bases not matched to a gene; V was cut back by 6 bases and J by 8 bases. The CDR3 region is CASRQGPNVDIQYF. The CDR3 region has the DNA TGTGCCAGCAGACAGGGGCCAAACGTGGACATTCAGTACTTC.

The rearrangement links TRBV19 to TRBJ2-1; D might be TRBD1 (6 bases). V lost 7 bases and J lost 1, with 14 bases in between. Germline V gives CDR1 LNHDA, CDR2 SQIVND (reference sequence). This CDR3 is 15 amino acids long. CDR3 amino acids: CASTGQPQSYNEQFF. CDR3 nucleotide sequence: TGTGCCAGTACCGGACAGCCCCAATCCTACAATGAGCAGTTCTTC.

This clone was detected many times. The gene calls are TRBV5-4 and TRBJ2-1; D uncertain. CDR1 is SGHNT and CDR2 is YYREEE in the germline V gene (reference sequence). There are 12 residues in the CDR3. V lost 7 bases and J lost 10, with 15 bases in between. The CDR3 nucleotides read TGTGCCAGCTCGCCTAGTCGATCCGAGCAGTTCTTC. Amino acids: CASSPSRSEQFF.

Many counts were recorded for this clone. V gene TRBV29-1 combines with J gene TRBJ2-1, with D perhaps matching TRBD2 (6 bases). The germline V gene encodes CDR1 SQVTM and CDR2 ANQGSEA. The CDR3 length is 13 residues. The V end was cut by 7 bases, the J end by 7 bases, with 17 bases between. CDR3 region: CSGGRGRDNEQFF. The CDR3 DNA reads TGCAGCGGCGGGCGGGGTCGGGATAATGAGCAGTTCTTC.

The V and J genes are TRBV11-2 and TRBJ2-1, with 7 bases lining up with TRBD2. V lost 5 bases to trimming and J lost 2 bases; unmatched junction nucleotides: 12. Germline lookup yields CDR1 SGHAT and CDR2 FQNNGV. This CDR3 has 17 amino acids. The CDR3 DNA reads as TGTGCCAGCAGCAAGAAAACCGGGACTACCACCTACAATGAGCAGTTCTTC. Protein sequence: CASSKKTGTTTYNEQFF. Drawing the rest from reference TRBV11-2 and TRBJ2-1, the complete variable domain is EAGVAQSPRYKIIEKRQSVAFWCNPISGHATLYWYQQILGQGPKLLIQFQNNGVVDDSQLPKDRFSAERLKGVDSTLKIQPAKLEDSAVYLCASSKKTGTTTYNEQFFGPGTRLTVL.

The chain employs TRBV6-1 and TRBJ1-2; tentative D call: TRBD1 (6 bases). Germline-derived CDR1 and CDR2 are MNHNS and SASEGT. The CDR3 has 15 amino acids. V was shortened by 4 bases and J by 2 bases, with 14 bases between the two germline ends. The CDR3 protein is CASSVLRTENYGYTF. The CDR3 DNA reads TGTGCCAGCAGTGTCCTGAGGACAGAGAACTATGGCTACACCTTC.

CDR3 in amino acids: CASSFGTDLNTEAFF. Written as DNA, the CDR3 is TGCGCCAGCAGCTTCGGAACAGATCTGAACACTGAAGCTTTCTTT. The chain carries TRBV5-1 and TRBJ1-1, with D unresolved. Looked up from germline, CDR1 is SGHRS and CDR2 is YFSETQ. The CDR3 has 15 amino acids. V was shortened by 2 bases and J by 0 bases, with 11 bases between the two germline ends.

This clone was picked up a small number of times. The chain combines TRBV28 with TRBJ1-1; D might be TRBD1 (6 bases). CDR1 is MDHEN, CDR2 SYDVKM, per germline. Trimming stripped 7 bases from V and 4 bases from J, with 16 bases between. The CDR3 has 14 residues. The CDR3 DNA sequence: TGTGCCAGCACCGTAGGGGGAGGGGGCACTGAAGCTTTCTTT. Amino acids: CASTVGGGGTEAFF.

A few counts support this clone. J is TRBJ2-3 and V is TRBV2; D not certain. This CDR3 is built from 14 residues. V was shortened by 4 bases and J by 2 bases, with 10 bases between the two germline ends. The germline V gene encodes CDR1 SNHLY and CDR2 FYNNEI. The CDR3 nucleotides read TGTGCCAGCAGTGTCCCCTCCTCCACAGATACGCAGTATTTT. Translated: CASSVPSSTDTQYF.

The chain recombines TRBV29-1 with TRBJ2-1; a weak D match, TRBD1 (6 bases). CDR1 and CDR2 (germline): SQVTM, ANQGSEA. V lost 6 bases to trimming and J lost 8 bases, with 23 bases between them. The CDR3 covers 15 residues. CDR3 sequence reads: CSVHKGGPLGYEQFF. The CDR3 DNA sequence: TGCAGCGTACACAAAGGGGGACCCCTTGGATATGAGCAGTTCTTC.

The chain couples TRBV27 to TRBJ1-2, with TRBD1 matching 7 bases. V trimming: 10 bases; J trimming: 4 bases; junction bases outside the gene matches: 9. The CDR3 is made up of 13 amino acids. CDR1 is MNHEY, CDR2 SMNVEV, per germline (reference sequence). The CDR3 spells CATLDRVFYGYTF. CDR3 coding DNA: TGTGCCACCTTAGACAGGGTTTTCTATGGCTACACCTTC.

In this sample, this clone turned up a few times. Other DNA sequences within the sample encode an identical CDR3. V and J are TRBV18 and TRBJ2-1, with D hard to call. The CDR3 spans 14 residues. Germline CDR1 reads KGHSH; CDR2 reads LQKENI. The ends were cut back, 3 bases at V and 1 base at J, with 7 bases in the middle. The CDR3 DNA reads TGTGCCAGCTCACCCCTATCGTCCTACAATGAGCAGTTCTTC. Translated: CASSPLSSYNEQFF.

The rearrangement joins TRBV6-1 to TRBJ2-6; TRBD2 is a possible D gene (6 bases). With 9 bases removed from V and 6 bases from J, the gap between germline ends came to 15 bases. The germline V gene has CDR1 MNHNS and CDR2 SASEGT. The CDR3 runs to 14 residues. CDR3 sequence (DNA): TGTGCCAGTGGGAGGAGTCGAGAGGCCAACGTCCTGACTTTC. It is translated as CASGRSREANVLTF.

A few counts support this clone. The rearrangement links TRBV6-6 to TRBJ2-1, with 9 positions matching TRBD1. The ends lost 5 bases at V and 7 bases at J; junction bases unmatched: 6. Germline CDR1 reads MNHNY; CDR2 reads SVGAGI (reference sequence). CDR3 length: 14 amino acids. The CDR3 protein is CASSPADRGNEQFF. The CDR3 DNA is TGTGCCAGCAGTCCCGCGGACAGGGGTAATGAGCAGTTCTTC.

The rearrangement links TRBV18 to TRBJ2-4; 10 bases align to TRBD1. The V gene end was trimmed by 9 bases and the J gene end by 7 bases; junction bases not matched to a gene: 6. This CDR3 contains 13 residues. Germline CDR1 reads KGHSH; CDR2 reads LQKENI. CDR3 amino acids: CASEGQGGNIQYF. CDR3 in DNA: TGTGCCAGTGAAGGACAGGGGGGGAACATTCAGTACTTC.